Reported below is one TCR beta chain. The entry originates in a study of blood T cell repertoires in COVID-19. Overall study: Acute-phase and convalescent COVID-19 samples originated in the United States, Italy and Spain.

TCRdb's copy holds only in-frame clones and misses some; the assay was immunoSEQ multiplex PCR. The table records approximately 94,000 clones, approximately 86% of them present only once. The CDR3 length is 14 residues. Germline assignment: CDR1 SGDLS and CDR2 YYNGEE. With 0 bases removed from V and 8 bases from J, the gap between germline ends came to 9 bases. The sequencing sample was made of peripheral blood. V gene TRBV9 combines with J gene TRBJ1-6; tentatively, D is TRBD1 (5 bases). This receptor was identified in a man between 50 and 59 years old with active or convalescent COVID-19. In DNA form, the CDR3 reads TGTGCCAGCAGCGTAGAAGGGGATTATTCACCCCTCCACTTT. Amino acids: CASSVEGDYSPLHF.